This is a list of T cell receptor beta chains from one sample in a study of T-cell reconstitution after alpha-beta-depleted transplantation in children. TCRdb fed the PCR reads into MiXCR, producing one record per CDR3 protein. The sample yields 400,000 to 450,000 distinct CDR3 sequences, approximately 41% seen once. Sequenced material: PBMCs, taken before TCRalphabeta/CD19-depleted stem cell transplant. Receptor source: a girl aged 2 to 9 with aplastic anemia, due to receive a stem cell transplant. The conserved cysteine and the conserved F or W are not part of the CDR3 here.

V: TRBV7-2; J: TRBJ2-7; CDR3: ASSSYGLIDYEQY
V: TRBV9; J: TRBJ2-2; CDR3: ASSVASGTGELF
V: TRBV20-1; J: TRBJ2-7; CDR3: SARLPGQASYEQY
V: TRBV5-6; J: TRBJ2-1; CDR3: ASSGNNLGLNEQF
V: TRBV12-3/TRBV12-4; J: TRBJ2-7; CDR3: ASSFPPAYEQY
V: TRBV28; J: TRBJ2-7; CDR3: ASSLSSGVDEQY
V: TRBV20-1; J: TRBJ2-1; CDR3: SPFGRSNSDEQF
V: TRBV28; J: TRBJ2-7; CDR3: ASSAREGEGLCEQY
V: TRBV30; J: TRBJ2-7; CDR3: AWGKGVREQY
V: TRBV10-2; J: TRBJ2-1; CDR3: ASSDSGGNEQF
V: TRBV29-1; J: TRBJ2-3; CDR3: SVEYWATDTQY
V: TRBV12-3/TRBV12-4; J: TRBJ2-5; CDR3: ASSRQGATQY
V: TRBV28; J: TRBJ1-1; CDR3: ASTSNTEAF
V: TRBV27; J: TRBJ2-1; CDR3: ASSLKSYNEQF
V: TRBV12-3/TRBV12-4; J: TRBJ2-7; CDR3: ASSSSRTDYEQY
V: TRBV20-1; J: TRBJ1-5; CDR3: SARGRFNQPQH
V: TRBV25-1; J: TRBJ2-7; CDR3: ASSEYIGQGAVHEQY
V: TRBV10-3; J: TRBJ2-5; CDR3: AISGTSGSSETQY
V: TRBV5-5; J: TRBJ2-5; CDR3: ASSWAQETQY
V: TRBV27; J: TRBJ2-2; CDR3: ASMWFANTGELF
V: TRBV7-9; J: TRBJ1-1; CDR3: ASSETMRGANTEAF
V: TRBV4-1; J: TRBJ2-4; CDR3: ASSQVAGKGLLAKNIQY